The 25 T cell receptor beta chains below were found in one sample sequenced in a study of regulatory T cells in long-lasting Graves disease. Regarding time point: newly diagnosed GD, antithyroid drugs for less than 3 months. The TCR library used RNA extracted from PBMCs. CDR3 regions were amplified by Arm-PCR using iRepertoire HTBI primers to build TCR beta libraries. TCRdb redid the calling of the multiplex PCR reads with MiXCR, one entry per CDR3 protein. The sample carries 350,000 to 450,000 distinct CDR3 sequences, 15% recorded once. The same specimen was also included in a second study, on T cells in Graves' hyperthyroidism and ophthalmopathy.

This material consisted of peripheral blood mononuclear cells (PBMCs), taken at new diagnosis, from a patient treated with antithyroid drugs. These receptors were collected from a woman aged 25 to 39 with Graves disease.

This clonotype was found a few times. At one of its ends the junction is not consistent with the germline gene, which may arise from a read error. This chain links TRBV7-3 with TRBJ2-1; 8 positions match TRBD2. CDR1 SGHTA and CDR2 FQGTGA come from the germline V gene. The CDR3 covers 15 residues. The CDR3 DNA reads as TGTGCCAGCAGCCGGCGGACTAGCTCCATCAATGGGCAGTTCTTC. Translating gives CASSRRTSSINGQFF.

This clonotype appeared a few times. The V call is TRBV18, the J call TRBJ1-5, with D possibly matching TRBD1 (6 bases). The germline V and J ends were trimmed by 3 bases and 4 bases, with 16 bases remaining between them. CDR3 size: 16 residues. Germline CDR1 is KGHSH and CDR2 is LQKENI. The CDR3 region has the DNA TGTGCCAGCTCACCCAAAGGGGGGGGGTTGAATCAGCCCCAGCATTTT. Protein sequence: CASSPKGGGLNQPQHF.

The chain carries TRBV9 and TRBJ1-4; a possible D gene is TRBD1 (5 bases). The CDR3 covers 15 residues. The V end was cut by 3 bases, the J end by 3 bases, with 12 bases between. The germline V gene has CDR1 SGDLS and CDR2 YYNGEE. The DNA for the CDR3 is TGTGCCAGCAGCGCCGTGGGGCTCTCTAATGAAAAACTGTTTTTT. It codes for CASSAVGLSNEKLFF.

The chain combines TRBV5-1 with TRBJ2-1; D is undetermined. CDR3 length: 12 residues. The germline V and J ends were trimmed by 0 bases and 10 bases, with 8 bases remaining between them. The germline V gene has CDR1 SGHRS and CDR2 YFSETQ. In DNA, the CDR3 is TGCGCCAGCAGCTTGGGTGCCCCCGAGCAGTTCTTC. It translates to CASSLGAPEQFF.

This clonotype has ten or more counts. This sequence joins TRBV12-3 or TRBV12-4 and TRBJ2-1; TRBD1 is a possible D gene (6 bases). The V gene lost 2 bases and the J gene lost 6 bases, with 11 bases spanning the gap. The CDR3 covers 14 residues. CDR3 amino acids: CASSLSGAVNEQFF. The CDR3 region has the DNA TGTGCCAGCAGTTTATCAGGGGCCGTCAATGAGCAGTTCTTC.

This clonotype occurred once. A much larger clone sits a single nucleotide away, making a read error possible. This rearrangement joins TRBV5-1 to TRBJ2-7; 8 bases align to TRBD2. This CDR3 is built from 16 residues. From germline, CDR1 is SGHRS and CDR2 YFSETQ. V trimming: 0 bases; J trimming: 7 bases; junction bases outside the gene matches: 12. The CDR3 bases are TGCGCCAGCAGCTTGGGGGTAGCGGGGCAATACAATGAGCAGTACTTC. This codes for CASSLGVAGQYNEQYF.

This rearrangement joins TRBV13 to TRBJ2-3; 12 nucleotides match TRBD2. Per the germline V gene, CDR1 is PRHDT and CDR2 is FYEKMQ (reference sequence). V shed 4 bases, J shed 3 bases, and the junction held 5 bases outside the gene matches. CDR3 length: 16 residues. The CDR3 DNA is TGTGCCAGCAGCTATAGGACTAGCGGGAATACAGATACGCAGTATTTT. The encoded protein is CASSYRTSGNTDTQYF.

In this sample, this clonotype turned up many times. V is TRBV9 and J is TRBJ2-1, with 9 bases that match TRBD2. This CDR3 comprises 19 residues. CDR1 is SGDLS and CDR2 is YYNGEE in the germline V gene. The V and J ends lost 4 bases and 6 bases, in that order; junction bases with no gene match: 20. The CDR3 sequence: CASSTHGMGLAGIGNEQFF. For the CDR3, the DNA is TGTGCCAGCAGCACCCATGGAATGGGGCTAGCGGGGATAGGCAATGAGCAGTTCTTC.

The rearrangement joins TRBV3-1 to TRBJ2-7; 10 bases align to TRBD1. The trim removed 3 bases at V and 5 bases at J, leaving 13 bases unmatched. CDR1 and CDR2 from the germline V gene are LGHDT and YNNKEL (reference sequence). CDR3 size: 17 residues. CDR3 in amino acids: CASSHQGDGTGAHEQYF. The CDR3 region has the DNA TGTGCCAGCAGCCACCAGGGAGACGGGACAGGGGCCCACGAGCAGTACTTC.

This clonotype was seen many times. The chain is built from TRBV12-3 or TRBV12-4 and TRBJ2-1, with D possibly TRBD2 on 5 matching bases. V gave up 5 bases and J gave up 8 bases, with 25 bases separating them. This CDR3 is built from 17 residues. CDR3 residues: CASSTTRLLRGRDEQFF. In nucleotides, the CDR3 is TGTGCCAGCAGTACCACCCGTTTGCTACGGGGTCGTGATGAGCAGTTCTTC.

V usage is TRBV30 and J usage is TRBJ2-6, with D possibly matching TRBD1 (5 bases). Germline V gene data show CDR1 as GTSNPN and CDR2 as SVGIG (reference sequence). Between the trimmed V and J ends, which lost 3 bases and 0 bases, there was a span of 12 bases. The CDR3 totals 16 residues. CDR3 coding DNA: TGTGCCTGGAGAAGGGGTAGGGTCTCTGGGGCCAACGTCCTGACTTTC. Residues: CAWRRGRVSGANVLTF.

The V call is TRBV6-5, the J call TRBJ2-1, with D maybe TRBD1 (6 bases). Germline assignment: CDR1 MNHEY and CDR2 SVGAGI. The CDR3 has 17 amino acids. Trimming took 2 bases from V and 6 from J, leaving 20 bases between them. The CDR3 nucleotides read TGTGCCAGCAGTTACCCCAGTCCTGGACAGTCATTCAATGAGCAGTTCTTC. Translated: CASSYPSPGQSFNEQFF.

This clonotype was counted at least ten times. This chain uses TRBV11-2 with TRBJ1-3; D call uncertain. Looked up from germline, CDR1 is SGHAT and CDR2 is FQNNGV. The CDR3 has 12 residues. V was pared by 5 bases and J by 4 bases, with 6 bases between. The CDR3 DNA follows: TGTGCCAGCAGCACTGAAGGAAACACCATATATTTT. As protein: CASSTEGNTIYF.

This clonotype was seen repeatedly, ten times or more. The CDR3 DNA follows: TGTGCCAGCAGCCCAACAGCGTTCTCTGGAAACACCATATATTTT. Protein sequence: CASSPTAFSGNTIYF. This sequence joins TRBV7-9 and TRBJ1-3, with D unclear. Germline assignment: CDR1 SEHNR and CDR2 FQNEAQ (reference sequence). Deletions cut 5 bases from V and 0 bases from J, with 11 bases between. This CDR3 contains 15 residues.

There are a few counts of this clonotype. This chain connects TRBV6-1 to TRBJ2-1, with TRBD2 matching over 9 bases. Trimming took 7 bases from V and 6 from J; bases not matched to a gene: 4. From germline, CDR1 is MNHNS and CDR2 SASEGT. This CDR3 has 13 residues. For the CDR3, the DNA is TGTGCCAGCATCCCAGCGGGAGGCAATGAGCAGTTCTTC. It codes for CASIPAGGNEQFF.

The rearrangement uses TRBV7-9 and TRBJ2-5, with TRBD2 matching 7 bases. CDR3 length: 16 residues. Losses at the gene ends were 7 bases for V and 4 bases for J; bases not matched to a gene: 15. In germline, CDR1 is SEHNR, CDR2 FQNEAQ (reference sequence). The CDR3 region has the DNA TGTGCCAGCAACTTCAACTCCAAACTAGCGAGAGAGACCCAGTACTTC. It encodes CASNFNSKLARETQYF.

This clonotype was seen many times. The DNA for the CDR3 is TGTGCCTGGAGGGCTTGGGGGGAGGGGTACGAGCAGTACTTC. Amino acids: CAWRAWGEGYEQYF. V gene TRBV30 combines with J gene TRBJ2-7; 7 bases are shared with TRBD2. This CDR3 is built from 14 residues. The junction had 9 bases not matched to a gene; V was cut back by 3 bases and J by 4 bases. Per germline, CDR1 GTSNPN and CDR2 SVGIG (reference sequence).

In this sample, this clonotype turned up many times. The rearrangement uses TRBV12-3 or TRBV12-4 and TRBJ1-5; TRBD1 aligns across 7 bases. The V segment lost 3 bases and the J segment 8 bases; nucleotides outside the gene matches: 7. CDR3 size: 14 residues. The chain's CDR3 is CASSLAPQGKPQHF. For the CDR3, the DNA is TGTGCCAGCAGTTTGGCCCCACAGGGGAAGCCCCAGCATTTT.

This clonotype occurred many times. CDR3 loop: CAWSVSVETQYF. CDR3 DNA: TGTGCCTGGAGTGTTTCCGTTGAGACCCAGTACTTC. J is TRBJ2-5 and V is TRBV30; D remains unclear. This CDR3 contains 12 residues. From germline, CDR1 is GTSNPN and CDR2 SVGIG (reference sequence). The germline V and J ends were trimmed by 0 bases and 5 bases, with 7 bases remaining between them. Using reference TRBV30 and TRBJ2-5 for the parts outside the CDR3, the full variable domain is SQTIHQWPATLVQPVGSPLSLECTVEGTSNPNLYWYRQAAGRGLQLLFYSVGIGQISSEVPQNLSASRPQDRQFILSSKKLLLSDSGFYLCAWSVSVETQYFGPGTRLLVL.

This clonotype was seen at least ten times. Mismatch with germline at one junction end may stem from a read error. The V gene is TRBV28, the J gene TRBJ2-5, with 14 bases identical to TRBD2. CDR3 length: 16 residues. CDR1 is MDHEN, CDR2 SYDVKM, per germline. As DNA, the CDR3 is TGTGCCAGCACACCCCTCGTGGGACTAGCGGGAGAGGCCCAGTACTTC. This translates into CASTPLVGLAGEAQYF.

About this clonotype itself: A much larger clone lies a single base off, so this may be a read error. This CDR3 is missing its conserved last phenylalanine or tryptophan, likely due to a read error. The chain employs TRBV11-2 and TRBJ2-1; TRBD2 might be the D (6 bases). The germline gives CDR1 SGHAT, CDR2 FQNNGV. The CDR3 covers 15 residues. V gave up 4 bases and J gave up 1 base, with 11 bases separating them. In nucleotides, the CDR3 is TGTGCCAGCAGCTCCTTAGCGGCGTCCTACAATGAGCAGTTCTCC. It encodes CASSSLAASYNEQFS.

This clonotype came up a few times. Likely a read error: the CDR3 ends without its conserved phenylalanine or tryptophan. DNA of the CDR3: TGCAGCGCCAGGGTATCAGACACTGAAGCTTTCTCT. This codes for CSARVSDTEAFS. This chain joins TRBV29-1 and TRBJ1-1, with D tentatively TRBD1 (5 bases). The CDR3 covers 12 residues. V lost 7 bases to trimming and J lost 3 bases, with 12 bases between them. Germline values: CDR1 SQVTM, CDR2 ANQGSEA.

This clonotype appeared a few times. The CDR3 spells CSALTASYEQYF. CDR3 DNA: TGCAGCGCTCTGACAGCGTCCTACGAGCAGTACTTC. V is TRBV29-1 and J is TRBJ2-7, with D perhaps TRBD1 (5 bases). CDR3 size: 12 residues. Trimming removed 7 bases from V and 1 base from J, with 11 bases in between. CDR1 is SQVTM, CDR2 ANQGSEA, per germline.

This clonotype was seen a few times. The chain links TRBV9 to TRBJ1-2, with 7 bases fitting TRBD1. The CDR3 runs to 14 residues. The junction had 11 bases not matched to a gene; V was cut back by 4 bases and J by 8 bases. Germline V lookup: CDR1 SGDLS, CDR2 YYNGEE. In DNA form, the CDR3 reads TGTGCCAGCAGCCCAGACAGGGTTCTATTAGGCTACACCTTC. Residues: CASSPDRVLLGYTF.

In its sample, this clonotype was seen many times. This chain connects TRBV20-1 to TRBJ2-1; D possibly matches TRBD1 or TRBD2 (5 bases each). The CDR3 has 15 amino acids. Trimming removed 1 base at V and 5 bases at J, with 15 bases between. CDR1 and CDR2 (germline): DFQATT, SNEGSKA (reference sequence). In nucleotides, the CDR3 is TGCAGTGCTAGAGGGGGCAGCGGAGCCCACAATGAGCAGTTCTTC. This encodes CSARGGSGAHNEQFF.